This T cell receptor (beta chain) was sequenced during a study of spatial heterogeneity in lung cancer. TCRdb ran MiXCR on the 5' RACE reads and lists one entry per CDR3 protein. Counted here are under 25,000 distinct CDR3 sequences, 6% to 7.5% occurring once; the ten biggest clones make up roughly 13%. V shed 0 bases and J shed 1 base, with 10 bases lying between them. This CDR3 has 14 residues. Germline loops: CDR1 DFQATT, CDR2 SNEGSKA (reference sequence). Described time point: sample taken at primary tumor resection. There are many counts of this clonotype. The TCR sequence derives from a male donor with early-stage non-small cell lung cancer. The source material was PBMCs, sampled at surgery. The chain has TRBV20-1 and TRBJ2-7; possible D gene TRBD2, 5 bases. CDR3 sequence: CSARDLRGSYEQYF. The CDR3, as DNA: TGCAGTGCTAGAGATCTCCGGGGTTCCTACGAGCAGTACTTC.